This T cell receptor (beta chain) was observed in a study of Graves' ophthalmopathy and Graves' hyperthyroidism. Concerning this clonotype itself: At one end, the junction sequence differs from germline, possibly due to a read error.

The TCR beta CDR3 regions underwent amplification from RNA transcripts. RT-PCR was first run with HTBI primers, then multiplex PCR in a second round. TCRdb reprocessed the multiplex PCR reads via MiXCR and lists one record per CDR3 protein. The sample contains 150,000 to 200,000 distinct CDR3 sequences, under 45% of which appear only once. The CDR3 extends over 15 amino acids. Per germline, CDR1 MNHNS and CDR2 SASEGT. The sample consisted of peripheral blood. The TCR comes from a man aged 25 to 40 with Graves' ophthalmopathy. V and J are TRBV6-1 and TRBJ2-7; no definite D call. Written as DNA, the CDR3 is TGTGCCAGCAGTAAAGCCGGGCCATACAACTACGAGCAGTACTTC. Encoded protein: CASSKAGPYNYEQYF.